This TCR beta chain was obtained from a study of blood T cell repertoires in COVID-19. The CDR3 consists of 14 residues. The germline gives CDR1 DFQATT, CDR2 SNEGSKA (reference sequence). V gave up 3 bases and J gave up 0 bases, with 12 bases separating them. The repertoire was sequenced with immunoSEQ multiplex PCR; TCRdb's copy has only in-frame clones and lacks some. The sample has some 66,000 clones, approximately 90% seen once. The chain is built from TRBV20-1 and TRBJ2-7, with unresolved D. The sample taken for sequencing was peripheral blood. The TCR comes from a human donor in a cohort sampled during active COVID-19. The CDR3 DNA reads as TGCAGTGCTAGTGACATTCCGAGCTCCTACGAGCAGTACTTC. This codes for CSASDIPSSYEQYF.